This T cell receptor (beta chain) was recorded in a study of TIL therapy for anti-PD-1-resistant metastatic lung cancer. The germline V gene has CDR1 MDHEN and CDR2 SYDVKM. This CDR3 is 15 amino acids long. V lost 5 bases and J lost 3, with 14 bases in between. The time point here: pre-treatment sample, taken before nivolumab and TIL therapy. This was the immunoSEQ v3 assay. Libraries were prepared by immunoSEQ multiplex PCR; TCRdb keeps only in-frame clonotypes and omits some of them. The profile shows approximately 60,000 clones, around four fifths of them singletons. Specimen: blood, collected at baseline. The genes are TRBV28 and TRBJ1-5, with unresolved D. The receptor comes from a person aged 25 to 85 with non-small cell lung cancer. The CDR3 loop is CASSRGGSPNQPQHF. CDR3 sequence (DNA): TGTGCCAGCAGTAGAGGAGGCAGCCCCAATCAGCCCCAGCATTTT.